These 29 T cell receptor beta chains were all obtained from the same sample, sequenced in a study of cytomegalovirus exposure and HLA in healthy donors. The PCR ran on 60 Vbeta and 13 Jbeta primers. Using immunoSEQ multiplex PCR, the repertoire was profiled, and TCRdb retains in-frame clones only, with some absent. This sample's table reports more than 100,000 clones. The sequenced material came from PBMCs. These receptors were taken from a man younger than 35 in good health and CMV-seronegative.

The rearrangement uses TRBV7-8 and TRBJ1-5; 7 positions match TRBD1. CDR3 length equals 15 residues. V was clipped by 3 bases and J by 2 bases; unmatched bases: 4. Per the germline V gene, CDR1 is SGHVS and CDR2 is FQNEAQ. The CDR3 loop is CASSFNRGGNQPQHF. The CDR3 DNA reads TGTGCCAGCAGCTTCAACAGGGGTGGCAATCAGCCCCAGCATTTT.

This rearrangement joins TRBV6-1 to TRBJ1-5; the D is unclear. The CDR3 has 12 amino acids. CDR1 is MNHNS and CDR2 is SASEGT in the germline V gene. V gave up 6 bases and J gave up 11 bases, with 14 bases separating them. DNA of the CDR3: TGTGCCAGCAGCTTACCGGGTGAGGCCCAGCATTTT. This gives the protein CASSLPGEAQHF.

The chain uses TRBV7-6 and TRBJ2-3, with TRBD2 as a possible D gene (5 bases). The V and J ends lost 1 base and 4 bases respectively, with 12 bases between them. The CDR3 length is 15 residues. Germline CDR1 and CDR2: SGHVS and FNYEAQ. The CDR3 sequence: CASSLVEGPADTQYF. The CDR3 region has the DNA TGTGCCAGCAGCTTAGTAGAGGGCCCGGCAGATACGCAGTATTTT.

The V call is TRBV28, the J call TRBJ1-6; TRBD1 aligns across 9 bases. From germline, CDR1 is MDHEN and CDR2 SYDVKM. Germline trimming cut 6 bases from V and 5 bases from J; bases unmatched to any gene: 5. The CDR3 has 15 residues. The CDR3 spells CASRQQGAHNSPLHF. The CDR3, as DNA: TGTGCCAGCAGACAACAGGGGGCTCATAATTCACCCCTCCACTTT. The full variable domain, its missing parts supplied by reference TRBV28 and TRBJ1-6, is DVKVTQSSRYLVKRTGEKVFLECVQDMDHENMFWYRQDPGLGLRLIYFSYDVKMKEKGDIPEGYSVSREKKERFSLILESASTNQTSMYLCASRQQGAHNSPLHFGNGTRLTVT.

This rearrangement joins TRBV5-1 to TRBJ1-1; D uncertain. The germline V gene has CDR1 SGHRS and CDR2 YFSETQ. This CDR3 contains 13 residues. V was pared by 6 bases and J by 3 bases, with 12 bases between. CDR3 residues: CASTPAGDTEAFF. The CDR3 coding sequence is TGCGCCAGCACCCCTGCCGGGGACACTGAAGCTTTCTTT. The full variable domain, in which reference TRBV5-1 and TRBJ1-1 provide the parts outside the CDR3, is KAGVTQTPRYLIKTRGQQVTLSCSPISGHRSVSWYQQTPGQGLQFLFEYFSETQRNKGNFPGRFSGRQFSNSRSEMNVSTLELGDSALYLCASTPAGDTEAFFGQGTRLTVV.

In DNA form, the CDR3 reads TGCGCCAGCAGCCAAGATCAAAGGGGGCAGACTGAAGCTTTCTTT. It is translated as CASSQDQRGQTEAFF. The V call is TRBV4-1, the J call TRBJ1-1; TRBD1 matches 7 bases. Germline V lookup: CDR1 MGHRA, CDR2 YSYEKL. The CDR3 consists of 15 residues. V trimming: 0 bases; J trimming: 5 bases; junction bases outside the gene matches: 6.

The chain has TRBV9 and TRBJ1-3, with D possibly TRBD1 on 5 matching bases. The CDR3 covers 16 residues. V lost 4 bases and J 0 bases, leaving 14 bases between the germline ends. Germline V lookup: CDR1 SGDLS, CDR2 YYNGEE. The DNA of the CDR3 is TGTGCCAGCAGCCCAGATGGGGGGGGCTCTGGAAACACCATATATTTT. Translating gives CASSPDGGGSGNTIYF.

The chain joins TRBV7-9 to TRBJ1-1; D gene unclear. Germline assignment: CDR1 SEHNR and CDR2 FQNEAQ (reference sequence). V shed 5 bases and J shed 1 base, with 14 bases lying between them. The length of the CDR3 is 15 residues. CDR3 nucleotides: TGTGCCAGCAGCCCGCGGGAGACCCCGAACACTGAAGCTTTCTTT. The encoded protein is CASSPRETPNTEAFF.

The CDR3 DNA follows: TGTGCCAGCAGGCCCGGGACAGTCTACGAGCAGTACTTC. Translated: CASRPGTVYEQYF. The chain is built from TRBV28 and TRBJ2-7; 7 bases match TRBD1. The CDR3 is 13 residues long. Looked up from germline, CDR1 is MDHEN and CDR2 is SYDVKM. The V segment lost 6 bases and the J segment 3 bases; nucleotides outside the gene matches: 5.

Points on this clone: Different DNA sequences within this sample yield the same CDR3. V and J are TRBV27 and TRBJ2-1; 10 bases are a match to TRBD2. CDR3 length: 14 residues. J gave up 2 bases and V 7 bases, and 2 bases lay outside the gene matches. The germline V gene has CDR1 MNHEY and CDR2 SMNVEV (reference sequence). Here the CDR3 reads CASTSGGPYNEQFF. In nucleotides, the CDR3 is TGTGCCAGCACTAGCGGGGGACCCTACAATGAGCAGTTCTTC.

The V call is TRBV6-5, the J call TRBJ1-1; D call uncertain. This CDR3 region has 15 residues. V lost 6 bases and J 5 bases, leaving 19 bases between the germline ends. CDR1 MNHEY and CDR2 SVGAGI come from the germline V gene. This CDR3 is CASSREPLSRTEAFF. CDR3 coding DNA: TGTGCCAGCAGCCGGGAGCCTTTATCGCGTACTGAAGCTTTCTTT.

The chain carries TRBV15 and TRBJ2-7; 15 positions agree with TRBD2. Germline CDR1 is LNHNV and CDR2 is YYDKDF (reference sequence). V lost 6 bases and J lost 9; bases outside the gene matches: 6. This CDR3 comprises 14 residues. In DNA, the CDR3 is TGTGCCACCAGGGACGGACTAGCGGGAGGGTTGCAGTACTTC. This encodes CATRDGLAGGLQYF.

The CDR3 loop reads CASIQGQMNTEAFF. CDR3 DNA: TGTGCCAGCATCCAAGGACAGATGAACACTGAAGCTTTCTTT. V and J are TRBV6-5 and TRBJ1-1; possibly TRBD1 for D (6 bases). Trimming left V 7 bases short and J 0 bases short, with 12 bases between. This CDR3 has 14 amino acids. Per germline, CDR1 MNHEY and CDR2 SVGAGI.

As concerns this clone: At one end, the junction sequence differs from germline, possibly due to a read error. The CDR3 reads CASRLRDSFLF. The DNA of the CDR3 is TGTGCCAGCAGGCTCCGGGACAGTTTTCTTTTT. The chain employs TRBV28 and TRBJ1-4; the match to TRBD1 covers 7 bases. Germline V gene lookup returns CDR1 MDHEN and CDR2 SYDVKM. The CDR3 loop spans 11 amino acids.

The rearrangement uses TRBV5-4 and TRBJ2-1; D might be TRBD1 (6 bases). V lost 4 bases and J 7 bases, leaving 18 bases between the germline ends. The V gene's germline CDR1 is SGHNT and CDR2 YYREEE (reference sequence). The CDR3 contains 15 residues. Written as DNA, the CDR3 is TGTGCCAGCAGCACAGAGCTACTAGGGGGAAATGAGCAGTTCTTC. Residues: CASSTELLGGNEQFF.

The chain couples TRBV13 to TRBJ2-2, with a possible D match to TRBD2 (6 bases). The germline V gene has CDR1 PRHDT and CDR2 FYEKMQ (reference sequence). The V gene lost 3 bases and the J gene lost 7 bases, with 6 bases spanning the gap. This CDR3 is 12 amino acids long. CDR3 sequence reads: CASSLGGGELFF. CDR3 in DNA: TGTGCCAGCAGCTTGGGGGGCGGGGAGCTGTTTTTT.

V gene TRBV7-2 combines with J gene TRBJ1-1, with TRBD1 matching over 8 bases. CDR1 SGHTA and CDR2 FQGNSA come from the germline V gene. This CDR3 has 14 residues. The junction had 2 bases not matched to a gene; V was cut back by 1 base and J by 4 bases. CDR3 region: CASSLEDRGTEAFF. CDR3 bases: TGTGCCAGCAGCTTAGAAGACAGGGGCACTGAAGCTTTCTTT.

The chain has TRBV5-4 and TRBJ1-1, with 7 positions matching TRBD1. CDR1 SGHNT and CDR2 YYREEE come from the germline V gene (reference sequence). The CDR3 extends over 14 amino acids. The V segment lost 4 bases and the J segment 0 bases; nucleotides outside the gene matches: 3. CDR3 nucleotide sequence: TGTGCCAGCAGCCCTGGGACAGTGAACACTGAAGCTTTCTTT. This sequence encodes CASSPGTVNTEAFF.

The rearrangement links TRBV7-9 to TRBJ2-5; weak D call: TRBD1 (5 bases). Germline CDR1 SEHNR, CDR2 FQNEAQ (reference sequence). This CDR3 has 14 residues. V was cut by 5 bases and J by 6 bases, with 16 bases left in between. The CDR3 here is CASSPLVPGKTQYF. The CDR3 DNA reads as TGTGCCAGCAGCCCCCTGGTTCCAGGGAAGACCCAGTACTTC.

The chain uses TRBV9 and TRBJ1-1; no definite D call. The CDR3 runs to 14 residues. Trimming left V 4 bases short and J 3 bases short, with 13 bases between. CDR1 is SGDLS and CDR2 is YYNGEE in the germline V gene. The DNA of the CDR3 is TGTGCCAGCAGCTTACGAGAGGCTTACACTGAAGCTTTCTTT. It encodes CASSLREAYTEAFF.

The chain recombines TRBV5-4 with TRBJ2-6; 7 bases match TRBD1. This CDR3 spans 17 amino acids. Germline CDR1 is SGHNT and CDR2 is YYREEE (reference sequence). V dropped 4 bases and J dropped 2; count of bases not matched to a gene: 9. This chain's CDR3 is CASSARQGSAGANVLTF. In DNA, the CDR3 is TGTGCCAGCAGCGCCAGACAGGGATCAGCTGGGGCCAACGTCCTGACTTTC.

The gene calls are TRBV4-2 and TRBJ2-5; TRBD1 matches 9 bases. CDR3 length: 16 residues. The J segment lost 2 bases and the V segment lost 1 base, leaving 5 bases of the junction unmatched. CDR1 and CDR2 from the germline V gene are LGHNA and YNFKEQ. The CDR3, as DNA: TGTGCCAGCAGCCAAGCGGGACAGGGAGTTCAAGAGACCCAGTACTTC. Translation: CASSQAGQGVQETQYF.

The chain carries TRBV19 and TRBJ2-6; possibly TRBD1 for D (5 bases). Trimming shortened V by 0 bases and J by 3 bases, and 6 bases separated the two germline ends. This CDR3 is built from 15 residues. CDR1 and CDR2 (germline): LNHDA, SQIVND (reference sequence). For the CDR3, the DNA is TGTGCCAGTAGTATAGAGGGGCTTGGGGCCAACGTCCTGACTTTC. Translating it yields CASSIEGLGANVLTF.

The chain employs TRBV5-1 and TRBJ2-7; 7 bases agree with TRBD2. Trimming cost V 4 bases and J 0 bases; bases outside gene matches: 13. Germline V gene lookup returns CDR1 SGHRS and CDR2 YFSETQ. This CDR3 has 17 amino acids. The chain's CDR3 is CASSPKTSDQSSYEQYF. The CDR3 DNA sequence: TGCGCCAGCAGCCCGAAAACTAGCGACCAGAGCTCCTACGAGCAGTACTTC.

The chain joins TRBV7-9 to TRBJ1-1; D gene ambiguous. With 3 bases removed from V and 4 bases from J, the gap between germline ends came to 15 bases. The germline V gene encodes CDR1 SEHNR and CDR2 FQNEAQ (reference sequence). The CDR3 length is 15 residues. CDR3 nucleotides: TGTGCCAGCAGCTTTCCCGGCATTCGGGGCACTGAAGCTTTCTTT. Translated, it gives CASSFPGIRGTEAFF.

The V and J genes are TRBV7-6 and TRBJ1-4, with D possibly matching TRBD1 (6 bases). The V gene's germline CDR1 is SGHVS and CDR2 FNYEAQ. V lost 0 bases, J lost 3 bases, and 20 bases lay in between. The length of the CDR3 is 19 residues. The CDR3 sequence: CASSLAGLLGGGSNEKLFF. The CDR3 bases are TGTGCCAGCAGCTTAGCGGGCCTCCTTGGGGGGGGCTCTAATGAAAAACTGTTTTTT.

The chain has TRBV7-9 and TRBJ2-7; TRBD1 might be the D (5 bases). CDR1 is SEHNR, CDR2 FQNEAQ, per germline (reference sequence). Between the trimmed V and J ends, which lost 1 base and 6 bases, there was a span of 13 bases. This CDR3 comprises 14 residues. Here the CDR3 DNA reads TGTGCCAGCAGCTTAGAGGGGAAACACCTCGAGCAGTACTTC. Translating gives CASSLEGKHLEQYF.

The chain couples TRBV6-5 to TRBJ1-1; D is perhaps TRBD1 (5 bases). The CDR3 is made up of 15 amino acids. Germline CDR1 is MNHEY and CDR2 is SVGAGI. Trimming shortened V by 2 bases and J by 0 bases, and 10 bases separated the two germline ends. CDR3 loop: CASSYVPGLNTEAFF. Written as DNA, the CDR3 is TGTGCCAGCAGTTACGTTCCAGGGTTGAACACTGAAGCTTTCTTT.

This chain connects TRBV28 to TRBJ1-2; D is perhaps TRBD1 (5 bases). Germline lookup yields CDR1 MDHEN and CDR2 SYDVKM. V shed 11 bases and J shed 1 base, with 20 bases lying between them. The CDR3 has 15 amino acids. Here the CDR3 reads CAGGVLEGNNYGYTF. The CDR3 DNA sequence: TGTGCCGGAGGGGTTTTGGAGGGAAATAACTATGGCTACACCTTC.